This is a list of T cell receptor beta chains from one sample in a study of shared clonotypes between healthy human individuals. Sequencing was performed with immunoSEQ multiplex PCR; in TCRdb, only in-frame clones are kept and a portion is missing. The sample holds 400,000 or so clones; about 96% are singletons and the top ten take about 0.32%. The sequenced material came from memory CD8+ T cells sorted from blood. The receptors were sampled from a man aged 30-40 years in good health. CDR3s include the opening cysteine and the closing phenylalanine or tryptophan. The order of the fields is J gene, D gene, clone size, V gene, CDR3 protein, CDR3 DNA. A D gene is named only where the DNA matches it firmly. Clone size is stated in some rows and not others, as once, few, many or a class when expanded.

>TRBJ2-3|TRBD2|once|TRBV18
CASSPPILAGSTDTQYF
TGTGCCAGCTCACCACCGATTCTAGCGGGTAGCACAGATACGCAGTATTTT
>TRBJ1-1|TRBD1|NA|TRBV29-1
CSATLDRVKTEAFF
TGCAGCGCAACCTTAGACAGGGTAAAAACTGAAGCTTTCTTT
>TRBJ2-1|NA|NA|TRBV4-2
CASSQDRLIYSSYNEQFF
TGTGCCAGCAGCCAAGACCGACTAATTTACAGCTCCTACAATGAGCAGTTCTTC
>TRBJ2-5|NA|once|TRBV6-5
CASSYSGARETQYF
TGTGCCAGCAGTTACTCGGGCGCGAGAGAGACCCAGTACTTC
>TRBJ2-1|TRBD2|NA|TRBV6-5
CASSPLAGVDNEQFF
TGTGCCAGCAGCCCACTAGCGGGAGTGGACAATGAGCAGTTCTTC
>TRBJ2-3|TRBD2|NA|TRBV28
CASSLTSGRLRSTDTQYF
TGTGCCAGCAGCCTGACTAGCGGGAGGCTACGTAGCACAGATACGCAGTATTTT
>TRBJ2-1|NA|NA|TRBV6-5
CASSYGYNEQFF
TGTGCCAGCAGTTACGGGTACAATGAGCAGTTCTTC
>TRBJ1-2|NA|NA|TRBV20-1
CRASVGAFYTF
TGCAGGGCGTCGGTAGGGGCCTTCTACACCTTC
>TRBJ1-1|NA|once|TRBV6-5
CASNGGQGLNTEAFF
TGTGCCAGCAACGGGGGGCAGGGCTTGAACACTGAAGCTTTCTTT
>TRBJ2-2|NA|NA|TRBV28
CASSSGALGSPNTGELFF
TGTGCCAGCAGCTCGGGGGCATTAGGGTCGCCCAACACCGGGGAGCTGTTTTTT
>TRBJ2-2|NA|NA|TRBV11-2
CASSRTPANTGELFF
TGTGCCAGCAGCCGGACCCCAGCGAACACCGGGGAGCTGTTTTTT
>TRBJ1-5|NA|NA|TRBV28
CASSPDLMWFVSNQPQHF
TGTGCCAGCAGTCCGGACTTGATGTGGTTTGTGAGCAATCAGCCCCAGCATTTT
>TRBJ1-2|NA|NA|TRBV28
CASTADLGGGYTF
TGTGCCAGCACCGCGGACCTTGGAGGAGGCTACACCTTC
>TRBJ1-2|TRBD1|NA|TRBV7-9
CASSPQGARSGYTF
TGTGCCAGCAGCCCACAGGGGGCGCGAAGTGGCTACACCTTC
>TRBJ2-1|NA|NA|TRBV7-6
CASSLFGTSPTTAHEQFF
TGTGCCAGCAGCTTATTTGGTACTAGCCCCACCACGGCACATGAGCAGTTCTTC
>TRBJ2-3|NA|NA|TRBV10-3
CAISDPPGLTSTDTQYF
TGTGCCATCAGTGACCCCCCGGGACTGACTAGCACAGATACGCAGTATTTT
>TRBJ2-7|NA|NA|TRBV7-2
CASSRDSQLLYEQYF
TGTGCCAGCAGCCGTGACAGCCAACTCCTCTACGAGCAGTACTTC